This note documents a single TCR beta chain sequence. No antigen is known for it. This specimen comes from a study of T cells expressing NK-cell markers. Study-level information: All TCR beta repertoires analysed originated from sorted CD3+CD56+NKG2C+, CD3+CD56+NKG2C- and CD3+CD56-NKG2C+ T cells.

Germline V CDR1 and CDR2: SGDLS, YYNGEE. The CDR3 sequence is 15 residues long. General observations from the study: The leading position in the CD3+CD56-NKG2C+ fraction of several donors also went to these clonotypes.

TCR beta libraries carry UMIs added by 5'RACE template switching. Reprocessing the 5' RACE reads, TCRdb reports a single entry for every CDR3 protein and omits DNA. The specimen's table records about 390,000 distinct CDR3 sequences. The V call is TRBV9, the J call TRBJ2-7; TCRdb calls TRBD1, which cannot be checked without DNA. The source material was blood T cells: a sorted CD56 or NKG2C T cell subset, CD4+ or CD8+ T cells, or bulk PBMC T cells (not recorded which). This TCR derives from a woman in her forties or fifties in good health. The CDR3 spells CASSPRTGSGYEQYF.